This T cell receptor (beta chain) is from a study of T cells in Graves' hyperthyroidism and ophthalmopathy (dated by TCRdb to between 2018 and 2021). Background for the entire study: Peripheral blood was sampled at the time of initial diagnosis, prior to any treatment. To identify distinguishing TCR V-J signatures, a discovery cohort of around 100 patients was used, comprising some 45 with Graves' ophthalmopathy and some 60 with stable Graves' hyperthyroidism. Prospective prediction of ophthalmopathy was tested in an independent validation cohort consisting of roughly 19 hyperthyroidism patients and around 16 patients who later progressed to ophthalmopathy. For training and testing, the 100 or so patients in the discovery cohort were randomly divided in a 7:3 ratio. In about 6 Graves' hyperthyroidism patients, the study also compared T-cell repertoires from thyroid tissue with T-cell repertoires from blood. Once sampling was done, hyperthyroidism patients were given methimazole at a starting dose of 30 mg daily, whereas ophthalmopathy patients were given high-dose intravenous methylprednisolone. According to the paper, TCR Vbeta CDR3 sequencing was carried out on 135 peripheral blood samples, which came from fewer than 50 ophthalmopathy, approximately 78 hyperthyroidism and some 17 progressor patients.

Ophthalmopathy patients had moderately to severely active disease, with a Clinical Activity Score of 3 or more, a NOSPECS grade of 4 or more, and a disease duration of less than 3 months. Any patient with an uncontrolled infection, another autoimmune disease, pregnancy or lactation was excluded. Diagnoses were established on the basis of clinical symptoms, serum thyroxine and TRAb, thyroid ultrasound, and orbital computed tomography. Ficoll-Paque density gradient centrifugation was used to isolate PBMCs from about 10 ml of fresh peripheral blood. Total RNA was extracted with Trizol reagent, and quality was checked on an Agilent 2100 Bioanalyzer. The TCR beta CDR3 regions were amplified from the RNA transcripts. The TCR CDR3 was subjected to a first round of RT-PCR using the HTBI primer set and the Qiagen OneStep RT-PCR kit. Libraries were constructed in a second round of multiplex PCR, after which size selection and purification were carried out. Sequencing of the libraries was done on an Illumina HiSeq2000 using paired-end 100 bp reads. In the source study's methods: SOAPnuke was used to process the raw data, throwing out any read that contained adapters or uncalled bases, had a mean Phred below 15, or lacked an exact constant-primer or identifier match. COPE v1.2.5 was used to merge the high-quality paired reads, and each unique nucleotide sequence was defined as a clonotype. MiTCR v1.1 was used to align clonotypes to the IMGT TRBV, TRBD and TRBJ reference segments. The analysis included only V-J combinations with a frequency above 0.0001, which together covered roughly 99% of the repertoires. A TCS score was defined as the ratio of F50 (clonal expansion) to E x V (chaos), with BLOSUM62-based TCRdist applied between CDR3 peptides within each V-J. Welch's t-statistics and random forest reduced around 520 V-J features to roughly 13, which were used in a naive Bayes classifier (R e1071). The Morisita-Horn index was used to measure how similar the thyroid and blood repertoires were. The public reads were run again by TCRdb, first through fastp at Q25 and then through MiXCR, and only productive beta chains were kept. Rows matching on CDR3 protein sequence are summarized as one entry with the most common DNA and genes. The V and J calls reflect TCRdb's pipeline rather than the authors' work. This sample has about 59,000 distinct CDR3 sequences in its table, and approximately 50% of those were observed once. The top ten constitute approximately 3.3% of the sample.

This clonotype was recorded once. Its antigen is unknown. Per-nucleotide qualities are absent, and no much larger clonotype sits a single base away. A lone read is weak support. On the study overall, not on this receptor specifically: Sample size was not statistically predetermined, and blinding of investigators to group allocation was not performed. Most expanded thyroid clonotypes (frequency above 0.001) were also detected in blood, a finding suggesting that blood repertoires may reflect thyroid immune responses. A model built on a 13 V-J signature distinguished ophthalmopathy from stable hyperthyroidism, reaching 85% to 90% sensitivity and around 82% specificity in cross-validation and 80%/75% in testing. During validation, the model predicted progression to ophthalmopathy a median of approximately six months ahead of onset, with almost 71% sensitivity and 72.22% specificity.

V loses 3 bases at its end and J loses 3 bases; junction bases beyond the gene matches: 4. CDR1 WSHSY and CDR2 SAAADI are derived from the germline V gene. Its CDR3 holds 15 amino acids, cysteine through phenylalanine. Just the 45-base CDR3 DNA is kept, in frame starting at base 1. Recombination connected TRBV10-2 to TRBJ1-5; TRBD1 fits 8 bases in the junction. Sequencing input: blood. The receptor was isolated from a woman aged 60 to 75 with Graves' ophthalmopathy. This receptor carries the CDR3 CASSDTGQVNQPQHF. The DNA sequence reads TGCGCCAGCAGTGATACGGGACAGGTCAATCAGCCCCAGCATTTT.